Listed below are T cell receptor beta chains from one sample, sequenced in a study of T cell responses to AZD1222 COVID-19 vaccine. Profiling relied on immunoSEQ multiplex PCR, and the TCRdb table lists in-frame clones only, not all of them. The table lists approximately 300,000 clones, approximately 94% of them singletons. The sample was peripheral blood, taken 28 days after the second AZD1222 dose. The receptors derive from an adult who received the AZD1222 COVID-19 vaccine. Both conserved end residues are part of each CDR3. The order of the fields is J gene, V gene, clone size, D gene, CDR3 DNA, CDR3 protein. D genes are given only for firm matches. A row's size may be missing; if present it is once, few, many or a size class.

j_call: TRBJ1-1
v_call: TRBV28
clone_size: .
d_call: TRBD1
cdr3_nt: TGTGCCAGCAGTCAGTACGACAGGGGCAACACTGAAGCTTTCTTT
cdr3_aa: CASSQYDRGNTEAFF

j_call: TRBJ2-2
v_call: TRBV5-4
clone_size: .
d_call: TRBD2
cdr3_nt: TGTGCCAGCAGCTTGGGACTAGCGGGAGGAGTGGGCGGGGAGCTGTTTTTT
cdr3_aa: CASSLGLAGGVGGELFF

j_call: TRBJ2-7
v_call: TRBV4-2
clone_size: .
d_call: TRBD1
cdr3_nt: TGTGCCAGCAGCCAAGAAGGGGCAGGGGGCCCCTACGAGCAGTACTTC
cdr3_aa: CASSQEGAGGPYEQYF

j_call: TRBJ1-6
v_call: TRBV24-1
clone_size: few
d_call: .
cdr3_nt: TGTGCCACCAGTCCCCGGAACAATTCACCCCTCCACTTT
cdr3_aa: CATSPRNNSPLHF

j_call: TRBJ2-1
v_call: TRBV11-3
clone_size: .
d_call: TRBD2
cdr3_nt: TGTGCCAGCAGAGCATCGAGCGGGGGGCAGGATGAGCAGTTCTTC
cdr3_aa: CASRASSGGQDEQFF

j_call: TRBJ2-7
v_call: TRBV25-1
clone_size: .
d_call: .
cdr3_nt: TGTGCCAGCAGTAGGGTATACGAGCAGTACTTC
cdr3_aa: CASSRVYEQYF

j_call: TRBJ1-5
v_call: TRBV19
clone_size: .
d_call: TRBD1
cdr3_nt: TGTGCCAGTAGTTTGGCAGGGGGCGTTCGGCCCCAGCATTTT
cdr3_aa: CASSLAGGVRPQHF

j_call: TRBJ2-7
v_call: TRBV25-1
clone_size: .
d_call: .
cdr3_nt: TGTGCCAGCAGTGAATACGGAACCTACGAGCAGTACTTC
cdr3_aa: CASSEYGTYEQYF

j_call: TRBJ1-6
v_call: TRBV19
clone_size: .
d_call: TRBD1
cdr3_nt: TGTGCCAGTAGTCCCCGACAGGGGATGGATTCACCCCTCCACTTT
cdr3_aa: CASSPRQGMDSPLHF

j_call: TRBJ1-5
v_call: TRBV10-3
clone_size: .
d_call: .
cdr3_nt: TGTGCCATCAGTGACTCCGACAGGAGCAATCAGCCCCAGCATTTT
cdr3_aa: CAISDSDRSNQPQHF

j_call: TRBJ1-6
v_call: TRBV28
clone_size: .
d_call: .
cdr3_nt: TGTGCCAGCAGTTTTACAGTCGAGAATTCACCCCTCCACTTT
cdr3_aa: CASSFTVENSPLHF

j_call: TRBJ1-6
v_call: TRBV28
clone_size: .
d_call: .
cdr3_nt: TGTGCCAGCAGTTTGTCCGGGACTGAGTATTCACCCCTCCACTTT
cdr3_aa: CASSLSGTEYSPLHF

j_call: TRBJ1-2
v_call: TRBV7-9
clone_size: .
d_call: .
cdr3_nt: TGTGCCAGCAGCTTATTTCGGTTGCGGGTAATTTGTGGCTACACCTTC
cdr3_aa: CASSLFRLRVICGYTF

j_call: TRBJ1-1
v_call: TRBV7-9
clone_size: once
d_call: .
cdr3_nt: TGTGCCAGCAGCTTGTCCGGGGCCCGAGGGCACACTGAAGCTTTCTTT
cdr3_aa: CASSLSGARGHTEAFF

j_call: TRBJ1-5
v_call: TRBV6-1
clone_size: .
d_call: .
cdr3_nt: TGTGCCAGCAGTGAAGCGCTACAGCCCCAGCATTTT
cdr3_aa: CASSEALQPQHF

j_call: TRBJ2-7
v_call: TRBV28
clone_size: .
d_call: TRBD2
cdr3_nt: TGTGCCAGCAGTTTATTAATCCTAGCGGGGGCTCAAACGTACGAGCAGTACTTC
cdr3_aa: CASSLLILAGAQTYEQYF

j_call: TRBJ2-1
v_call: TRBV10-3
clone_size: .
d_call: .
cdr3_nt: TGTGCCATCAGTAGAGGCGCTGATGGTGAGCAGTTCTTC
cdr3_aa: CAISRGADGEQFF

j_call: TRBJ2-3
v_call: TRBV19
clone_size: .
d_call: .
cdr3_nt: TGTGCCACCCGACCCCAGCCTAGCACAGATACGCAGTATTTT
cdr3_aa: CATRPQPSTDTQYF